The text below deals with one TCR beta chain. This entry comes from a study of blood T cell repertoires in COVID-19. The assay was immunoSEQ multiplex PCR, and TCRdb's table has in-frame clones only and misses some. The data hold about 180,000 clones, with less than 90% observed a single time. This CDR3 comprises 12 residues. Germline CDR1 GTSNPN, CDR2 SVGIG (reference sequence). Trimming took 3 bases from V and 9 from J, leaving 14 bases between them. Cohorts were based on clinical histories the participants reported. The source of this sequence is a human donor with acute COVID-19. The donor label of this sample is uncertain. The chain is built from TRBV30 and TRBJ1-2; the D gene is possibly TRBD1 (6 bases). The sequenced sample was PBMCs or T cells enriched from blood (not recorded which). The CDR3 protein is CAWRGDRTSYTF. For the CDR3, the DNA is TGTGCCTGGAGGGGAGACAGGACGAGCTACACCTTC.